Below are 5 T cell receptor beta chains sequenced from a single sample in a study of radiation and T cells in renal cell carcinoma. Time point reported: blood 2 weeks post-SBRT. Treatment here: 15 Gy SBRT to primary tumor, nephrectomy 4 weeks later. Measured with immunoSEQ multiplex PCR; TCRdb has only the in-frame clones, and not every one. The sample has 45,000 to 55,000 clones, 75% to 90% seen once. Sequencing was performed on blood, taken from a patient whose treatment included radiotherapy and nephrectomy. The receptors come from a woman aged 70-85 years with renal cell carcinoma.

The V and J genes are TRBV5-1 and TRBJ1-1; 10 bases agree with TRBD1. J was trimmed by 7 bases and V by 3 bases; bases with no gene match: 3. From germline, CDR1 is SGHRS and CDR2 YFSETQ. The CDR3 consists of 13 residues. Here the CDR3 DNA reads TGCGCCAGCAGCTCGGGACAGGGGAGTGAAGCTTTCTTT. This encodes CASSSGQGSEAFF.

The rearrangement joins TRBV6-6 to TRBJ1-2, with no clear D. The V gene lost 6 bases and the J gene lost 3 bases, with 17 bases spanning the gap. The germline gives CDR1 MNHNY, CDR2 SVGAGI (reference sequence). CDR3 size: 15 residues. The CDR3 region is CASRQKGGLDYGYTF. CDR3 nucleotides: TGTGCCAGCAGGCAGAAGGGAGGTTTGGACTATGGCTACACCTTC.

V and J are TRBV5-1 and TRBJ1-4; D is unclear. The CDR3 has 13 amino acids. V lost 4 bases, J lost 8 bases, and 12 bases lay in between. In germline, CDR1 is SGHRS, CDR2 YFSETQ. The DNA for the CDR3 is TGCGCCAGCAGCAGTACTCCGGGGGAAAAACTGTTTTTT. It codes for CASSSTPGEKLFF.

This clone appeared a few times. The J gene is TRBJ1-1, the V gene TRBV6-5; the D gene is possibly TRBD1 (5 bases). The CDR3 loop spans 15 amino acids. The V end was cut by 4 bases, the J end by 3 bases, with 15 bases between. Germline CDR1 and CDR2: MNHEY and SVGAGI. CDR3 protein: CASSSHEGADTEAFF. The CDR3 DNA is TGTGCCAGCAGTTCACACGAAGGGGCGGACACTGAAGCTTTCTTT.

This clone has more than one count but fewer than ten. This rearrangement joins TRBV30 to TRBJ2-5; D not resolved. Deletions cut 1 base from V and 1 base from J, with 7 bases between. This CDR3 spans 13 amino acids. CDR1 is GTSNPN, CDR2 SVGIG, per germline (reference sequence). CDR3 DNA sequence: TGTGCCTGGAGTGCGGGCCTCCAAGAGACCCAGTACTTC. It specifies CAWSAGLQETQYF.